One T cell receptor (beta chain) is described in this entry. Its antigen is unidentified. The J segment lost 2 bases and the V segment lost 1 base, leaving 5 bases of the junction unmatched. This CDR3 region has 15 residues. Germline V gives CDR1 MGHRA, CDR2 YSYEKL. The study ran its PCR with 60 Vbeta and 13 Jbeta primers. Libraries were prepared by immunoSEQ multiplex PCR; TCRdb keeps only in-frame clonotypes and omits some of them. The table lists roughly 130,000 clones, more than 80% of them singletons, with 1% in the top ten. These data come from a study of cytomegalovirus exposure and HLA in healthy donors. Study outcomes and limitations: TCR beta V segments were, for the most part, productive about 87% or about 30% of the time in an earlier analysis. Using the classifier, cytomegalovirus status was reportedly diagnosed with high specificity and sensitivity.

Sequencing used PBMCs. The receptor's source is a man in his forties or fifties in good health and CMV-seronegative. V usage is TRBV4-1 and J usage is TRBJ2-7; 7 nucleotides align to TRBD1. The CDR3 sequence is CASSQGYRGTYEQYF. The CDR3 bases are TGCGCCAGCAGCCAAGGATACAGGGGTACCTACGAGCAGTACTTC.